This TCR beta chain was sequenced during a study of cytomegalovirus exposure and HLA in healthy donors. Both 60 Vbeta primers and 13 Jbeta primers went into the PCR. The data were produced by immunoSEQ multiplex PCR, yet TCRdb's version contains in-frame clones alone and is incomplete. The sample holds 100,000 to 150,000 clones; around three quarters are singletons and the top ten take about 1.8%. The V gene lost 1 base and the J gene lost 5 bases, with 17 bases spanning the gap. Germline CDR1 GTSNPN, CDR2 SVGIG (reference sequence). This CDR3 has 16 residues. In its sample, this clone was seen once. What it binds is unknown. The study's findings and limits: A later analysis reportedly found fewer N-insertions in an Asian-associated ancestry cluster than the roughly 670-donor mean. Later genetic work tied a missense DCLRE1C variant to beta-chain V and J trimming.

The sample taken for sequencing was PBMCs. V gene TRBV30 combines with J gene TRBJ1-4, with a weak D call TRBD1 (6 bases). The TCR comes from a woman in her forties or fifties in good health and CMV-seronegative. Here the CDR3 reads CAWSGGLIQGNEKLFF. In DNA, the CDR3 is TGTGCCTGGAGTGGCGGACTCATTCAGGGGAATGAAAAACTGTTTTTT.